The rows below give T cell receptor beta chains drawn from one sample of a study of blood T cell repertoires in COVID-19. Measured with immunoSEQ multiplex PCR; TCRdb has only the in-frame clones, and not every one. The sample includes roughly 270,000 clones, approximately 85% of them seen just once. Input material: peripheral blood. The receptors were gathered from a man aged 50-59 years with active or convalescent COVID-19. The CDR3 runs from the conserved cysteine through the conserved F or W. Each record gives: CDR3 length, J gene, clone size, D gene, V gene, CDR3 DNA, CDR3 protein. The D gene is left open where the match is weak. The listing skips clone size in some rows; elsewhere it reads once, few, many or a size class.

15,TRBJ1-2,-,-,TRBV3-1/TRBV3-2,TGTGCCAGCAGCCAAGGATCAGGGTTGTACTATGGCTACACCTTC,CASSQGSGLYYGYTF
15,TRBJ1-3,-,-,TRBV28,TGTGCCAGCAGTTTCCTGACCGGGGAAGGAAACACCATATATTTT,CASSFLTGEGNTIYF
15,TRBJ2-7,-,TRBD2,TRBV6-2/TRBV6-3,TGTGCCAGCAGTTACGAGCGGGAGGCGCCCTACGAGCAGTACTTC,CASSYEREAPYEQYF
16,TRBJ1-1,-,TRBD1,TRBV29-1,TGCAGCGTTGGGCCCCGGAGGACAGGGGTAAACACTGAAGCTTTCTTT,CSVGPRRTGVNTEAFF
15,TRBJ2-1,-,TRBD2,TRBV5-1,TGCGCCAGCAGCTTGGGAGGGAGGGCTATCGGTGAGCAGTTCTTC,CASSLGGRAIGEQFF
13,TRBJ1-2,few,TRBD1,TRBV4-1,TGCGCCAGCAGCCGGGACAGGGGTGGGAGCTACACCTTC,CASSRDRGGSYTF
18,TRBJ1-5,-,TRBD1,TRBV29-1,TGCAGCGTTGAACCCCTCGGCGGGACAGGGAGCAACAATCAGCCCCAGCATTTT,CSVEPLGGTGSNNQPQHF
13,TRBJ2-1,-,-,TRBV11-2,TGTGCCAGCAGTCAGGGAAACTACAATGAGCAGTTCTTC,CASSQGNYNEQFF
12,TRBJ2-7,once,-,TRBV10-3,TGTGCTGCGTCAGACAGTACCTACGAGCAGTACTTC,CAASDSTYEQYF
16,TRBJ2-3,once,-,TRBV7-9,TGTGCCAGCAGCCTCCGCCGGGACATGTACACAGATACGCAGTATTTT,CASSLRRDMYTDTQYF
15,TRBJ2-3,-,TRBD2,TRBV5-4,TGTGCCAGCAGCTTGAGGACTAGCGGGACCGATACGCAGTATTTT,CASSLRTSGTDTQYF
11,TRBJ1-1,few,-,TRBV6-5,TGTGCCAGCGATTCGGGGACTGAAGCTTTCTTT,CASDSGTEAFF
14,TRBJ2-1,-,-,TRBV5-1,TGCGCCAGCAGTAGAGCTGTTTCCTACAATGAGCAGTTCTTC,CASSRAVSYNEQFF
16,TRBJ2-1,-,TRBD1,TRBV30,TGTGCCTGGAAAGAAAAGGACAGGGGAATAGTCAATGAGCAGTTCTTC,CAWKEKDRGIVNEQFF
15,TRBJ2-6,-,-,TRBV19,TGTGCCAGTAGTATAGGGGGGGACGGGGCCAACGTCCTGACTTTC,CASSIGGDGANVLTF
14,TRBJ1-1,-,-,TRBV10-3,TGTGCCATCAGTGAGTCAGGGGGATCCCTCGGGGCTTTCTTT,CAISESGGSLGAFF
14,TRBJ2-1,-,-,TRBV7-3,TGTGCCAGCAGCTCCAGGGGACTAAACAATGAGCAGTTCTTC,CASSSRGLNNEQFF
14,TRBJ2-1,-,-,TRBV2,TGTGCCAGCCAGTTTAGCGGTTATTACAATGAGCAGTTCTTC,CASQFSGYYNEQFF
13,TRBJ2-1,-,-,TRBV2,TGTGCCAGCAAAGACTTCCCATACAATGAGCAGTTCTTC,CASKDFPYNEQFF
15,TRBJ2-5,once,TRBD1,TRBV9,TGTGCCAGCAGTACAAGACAGGGCATGCAAGAGACCCAGTACTTC,CASSTRQGMQETQYF
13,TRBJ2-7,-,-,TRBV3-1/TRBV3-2,TGTGCCAGCAGCCAAGATGGCAAACCGGAGCAGTACTTC,CASSQDGKPEQYF
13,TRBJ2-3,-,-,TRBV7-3,TGTGCCAGCAGCTCGACAACCACAGATACGCAGTATTTT,CASSSTTTDTQYF
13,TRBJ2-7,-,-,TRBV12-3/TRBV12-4,TGTGCCAGCTCCTGGGACACCTCCTACGAGCAGTACTTC,CASSWDTSYEQYF
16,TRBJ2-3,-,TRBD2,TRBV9,TGTGCCAGCAGCGTAGGTATTAGCGGGGGCACAGATACGCAGTATTTT,CASSVGISGGTDTQYF
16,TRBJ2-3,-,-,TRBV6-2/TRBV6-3,TGTGCCAGCAGTTACCGACCGGGACTCCTCAGGGATACGCAGTATTTT,CASSYRPGLLRDTQYF
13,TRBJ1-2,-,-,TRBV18,TGTGCCAGCTCTCGCGACAAACTCTATGGCTACACCTTC,CASSRDKLYGYTF
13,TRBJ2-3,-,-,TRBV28,TGTGCCAGCAGCACTACAGGGTACGATACGCAGTATTTT,CASSTTGYDTQYF
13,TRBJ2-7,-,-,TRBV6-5,TGTGCCAGCAGTCAGGCCGGAGGCTACGAGCAGTACTTC,CASSQAGGYEQYF
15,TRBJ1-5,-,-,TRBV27,TGTGCCAGCAGTTATGGCCCCTGGAGCAATCAGCCCCAGCATTTT,CASSYGPWSNQPQHF
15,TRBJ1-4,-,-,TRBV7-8,TGTGCCAGCAGCCCTTGGGGGGGGATTAATGAAAAACTGTTTTTT,CASSPWGGINEKLFF
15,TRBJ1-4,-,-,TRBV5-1,TGCGCCAGCAGCTTGGGCAGGGCGACTAATGAAAAACTGTTTTTT,CASSLGRATNEKLFF
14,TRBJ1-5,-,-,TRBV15,TGTGCCACCAGCTCTAAGAAGGGGCATCAGCCCCAGCATTTT,CATSSKKGHQPQHF
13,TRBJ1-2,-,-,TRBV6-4,TGTGCCAGCAGTGACTCGGCAGGGCTAGGCTACACCTTC,CASSDSAGLGYTF
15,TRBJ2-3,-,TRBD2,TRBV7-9,TGTGCCAGCAGCTTGACTAGCGGGGGCACAGATACGCAGTATTTT,CASSLTSGGTDTQYF
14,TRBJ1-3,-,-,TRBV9,TGTGCCAGCAGCGTAGGGACAACGGGAAACACCATATATTTT,CASSVGTTGNTIYF
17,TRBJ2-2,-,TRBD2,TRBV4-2,TGTGCCAGCAGCCAAGTACCGGGGGGAGTAGGAACCGGGGAGCTGTTTTTT,CASSQVPGGVGTGELFF
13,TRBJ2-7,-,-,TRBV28,TGTGCCAGCAGTTTACGGGACTTGTACGAGCAGTACTTC,CASSLRDLYEQYF
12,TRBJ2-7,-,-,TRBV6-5,TGTGCCAGCTCCGGACAGTTCTACGAGCAGTACTTC,CASSGQFYEQYF
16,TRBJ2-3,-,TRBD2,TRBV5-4,TGTGCCAGCAGCTTGAGGACTAGCGCTAGCACAGATACGCAGTATTTT,CASSLRTSASTDTQYF
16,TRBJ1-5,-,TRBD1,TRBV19,TGTGCCACCACTGGAGGGACAGGTCGATGGAATCAGCCCCAGCATTTT,CATTGGTGRWNQPQHF
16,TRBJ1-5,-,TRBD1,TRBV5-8,TGTGCCAGCAGCTTGGATCCCACAGGGGACAATCAGCCCCAGCATTTT,CASSLDPTGDNQPQHF
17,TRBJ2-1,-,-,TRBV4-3,TGCGCCAGCAGCCAAGGACCTGGACAGATTGCGGACAATGAGCAGTTCTTC,CASSQGPGQIADNEQFF
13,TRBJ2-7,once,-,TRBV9,TGTGCCAGCAGCGAGCGGCCAACCTACGAGCAGTACTTC,CASSERPTYEQYF
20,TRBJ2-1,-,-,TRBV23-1,TGCGCCAGCAGTCAATGCCGTGGCGGGACGAACTCATACCTACGGAATGAGCAGTTCTTC,CASSQCRGGTNSYLRNEQFF
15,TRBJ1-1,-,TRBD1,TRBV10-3,TGTGCCATCAAAAGATCAGCAGGGGGAGATACTGAAGCTTTCTTT,CAIKRSAGGDTEAFF
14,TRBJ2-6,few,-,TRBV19,TGTGCCAGTAGCGCTAACTCTGGGGCCAACGTCCTGACTTTC,CASSANSGANVLTF
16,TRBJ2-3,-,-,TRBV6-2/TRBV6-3,TGTGCCAGCAGTTATAGTTCTGAGGACATCACAGATACGCAGTATTTT,CASSYSSEDITDTQYF
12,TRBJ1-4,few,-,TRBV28,TGTGCCAGCAGCCTACTTAATGAAAAACTGTTTTTT,CASSLLNEKLFF
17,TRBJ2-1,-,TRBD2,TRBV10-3,TGTGCCAGCAGGCCAGCGACTAGCGGGAGGTTTTACAATGAGCAGTTCTTC,CASRPATSGRFYNEQFF
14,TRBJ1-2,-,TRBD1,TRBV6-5,TGTGCCAGCAGTTACCAGGGACAGGGCTATGGCTACACCTTC,CASSYQGQGYGYTF
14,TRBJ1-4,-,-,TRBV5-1,TGCGCCAGCAGCCAGGGGATTTCTAATGAAAAACTGTTTTTT,CASSQGISNEKLFF
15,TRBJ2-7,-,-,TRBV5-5,TGTGCCAGCAGCCCCCGGGGCAGGGGCAACTACGAGCAGTACTTC,CASSPRGRGNYEQYF
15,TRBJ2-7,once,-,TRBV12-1,TGTGCCAGCAGCTTTTTACAGGGGGGCTCCTACGAGCAGTACTTC,CASSFLQGGSYEQYF
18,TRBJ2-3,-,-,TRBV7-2,TGTGCCAGCAGCTTTGGCTTTCTGCGCAGGGTCAGCACAGATACGCAGTATTTT,CASSFGFLRRVSTDTQYF
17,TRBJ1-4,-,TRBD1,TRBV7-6,TGTGCCAGCAGCTTACTGGCTCAGGGGGCCACTAATGAAAAACTGTTTTTT,CASSLLAQGATNEKLFF